This T cell receptor beta chain was sequenced in a study of blood T cells in healthy people across ages. Study-wide results and limits: Older age went with lower TCR beta diversity per million T cells, in a roughly linear way. Expanded clonotype changes were possibly confounded by unknown donor CMV status.

Through a sample-barcoded 5' primer and a J-beta primer mix, a second PCR was run for about 6 to 12 cycles. Each cDNA molecule was tagged by a template-switch adaptor that had 12 random nucleotides. TCRdb itself ran the 5' RACE reads through MiXCR, one entry per CDR3 protein. The sample yields hundreds of thousands of distinct CDR3 sequences, over 40% seen once. Trimming removed 2 bases from V and 4 bases from J, with 6 bases in between. The CDR3 runs to 12 residues. Drawn from each donor were roughly 10 milliliters of peripheral blood. Notes on this clonotype: Its antigen is undetermined.

The chain carries TRBV12-3 or TRBV12-4 and TRBJ2-7, with D unresolved. Sample: blood. The sequence was collected from a woman over 75 in good health. CDR3 residues: CASSLMGYEQYF. The CDR3 DNA follows: TGTGCCAGCAGTTTAATGGGGTACGAGCAGTACTTC.